This T cell receptor beta chain comes out of a study of blood T cell repertoires in COVID-19. About the study: COVID-19 samples collected from the United States, Italy and Spain covered acute and convalescent phases. PBMCs, B-cell-depleted T cells, or T cells were the source of the cDNA or gDNA that made up the material.

Profiling relied on immunoSEQ multiplex PCR, and the TCRdb table lists in-frame clones only, not all of them. The profile shows about 210,000 clones, around four fifths of them singletons. Patients of the Seattle cohort, enrolled during active infection, were followed longitudinally. This sequence originates from an elderly woman with COVID-19, enrolled during active disease. Sequencing input: peripheral blood.

The CDR3 protein is CASSPETGSYNEQFF. In DNA form, the CDR3 reads TGTGCCAGCAGCCCGGAGACCGGGTCCTACAATGAGCAGTTCTTC. The rearrangement joins TRBV3-1 (or the pseudogene TRBV3-2) to TRBJ2-1; unclear D gene. Germline CDR1 and CDR2: LGHDT and YNNKEL (reference sequence). Deletions cut 4 bases from V and 1 base from J, with 11 bases between. The CDR3 spans 15 residues.